A selection of T cell receptor beta chains follows, all from one sample in a study of cytomegalovirus exposure and HLA in healthy donors. The assay was immunoSEQ multiplex PCR, and TCRdb's table has in-frame clones only and misses some. The sample yields about 200,000 clones, roughly 90% seen once. Sequencing was carried out using PBMCs. These receptors came from a woman aged 25 to 45 in good health and CMV-seronegative. Both conserved end residues are part of each CDR3. The order of the fields is J gene, V gene, D gene, clone size, CDR3 DNA, CDR3 protein. D genes are given only for firm matches. Only some rows state a clone size, as once, few, many or a class for expanded clones.

TRBJ2-6,TRBV5-1,-,-,TGCGCCAACAGCCCGGAGGTCTCTGGGGCCAACGTCCTGACTTTC,CANSPEVSGANVLTF
TRBJ2-6,TRBV5-8,-,-,TGTGCCAGCAGCCCCTGGCAGGGATCCGGGGCCAACGTCCTGACTTTC,CASSPWQGSGANVLTF
TRBJ2-2,TRBV6-6,TRBD1,-,TGTGCCAGCAGTTACGGGACAGGGTACACCGGGGAGCTGTTTTTT,CASSYGTGYTGELFF
TRBJ2-3,TRBV9,-,-,TGTGCCAGCAGCGTAGGGACTACCGCAGATACGCAGTATTTT,CASSVGTTADTQYF
TRBJ2-1,TRBV11-3,-,few,TGTGCCAGCAGCTTAAGGGGGAACAATGAGCAGTTCTTC,CASSLRGNNEQFF
TRBJ1-1,TRBV7-9,TRBD1,-,TGTGCCAGCAGCGGGACAGGGACTATGAACACTGAAGCTTTCTTT,CASSGTGTMNTEAFF
TRBJ2-1,TRBV6-5,-,-,TGTGCCAGCAGTTCCCATCTAGCTTCCAAATACAATGAGCAGCTCTTC,CASSSHLASKYNEQLF
TRBJ2-6,TRBV18,TRBD1,few,TGTGCCAGCTCACCAGGGACAGCCCAGTCTGGGGCCAACGTCCTGACTTTC,CASSPGTAQSGANVLTF
TRBJ1-1,TRBV11-2,TRBD1,few,TGTGCCAGCAGCCAGGGGGTGAACACTGAAGCTTTCTTT,CASSQGVNTEAFF
TRBJ2-3,TRBV6-1,-,-,TGTGCCAGCAGCCAACTCACAGATACGCAGTATTTT,CASSQLTDTQYF
TRBJ2-1,TRBV5-1,-,-,TGCGCCAGCAGCCCCCAGGTATACAATGAGCAGTTCTTC,CASSPQVYNEQFF
TRBJ2-3,TRBV7-9,-,-,TGTGCCAGCAGCCGCCTCCCCAGGGCGCAGTTAGATACGCAGTATTTT,CASSRLPRAQLDTQYF
TRBJ2-2,TRBV19,-,-,TGTGCCAGTAGTCAGGGACTTCTGAACACCGGGGAGCTGTTTTTT,CASSQGLLNTGELFF
TRBJ2-3,TRBV30,TRBD2,once,TGTGCCTGGAGTGTGACTAGCGATACGCAGTATTTT,CAWSVTSDTQYF
TRBJ1-2,TRBV2,-,-,TGTGCCAGCAGTATCTCGGGGTTTAACTATGGCTACACCTTC,CASSISGFNYGYTF
TRBJ1-3,TRBV6-1,-,-,TGTGCCAGCAGTGAATTCGGCGGCTCCGACACCATATATTTT,CASSEFGGSDTIYF
TRBJ2-2,TRBV7-9,-,-,TGTGCCAGCAGCTCAGGGACATCCGGGGAGCTGTTTTTT,CASSSGTSGELFF
TRBJ2-1,TRBV7-9,TRBD2,few,TGTGCCAGCAGCTTAGAACTAGCGGGGACCTACAATGAGCAGTTCTTC,CASSLELAGTYNEQFF
TRBJ2-1,TRBV4-1,TRBD1,-,TGCGCCAGCAGCCAACCGGGACAGGGGGCTTCGAGGCAGTTCTTC,CASSQPGQGASRQFF
TRBJ2-2,TRBV9,-,-,TGTGCCAGCAGCACCCGGGGCACCGGGGAGCTGTTTTTT,CASSTRGTGELFF
TRBJ2-1,TRBV28,-,once,TGTGCCAGTTTACGGGCCTCCCTAGGGGATGAGCAGTTCTTC,CASLRASLGDEQFF
TRBJ2-1,TRBV1,-,-,TGCACCAGCAGCCTTAATCAAGGACAGGGGATCCACAATGAGCAGTTCTTC,CTSSLNQGQGIHNEQFF
TRBJ2-3,TRBV5-1,-,-,TGCGCCAGCAGCTTGGCGGTAGAGACAGATACGCAGTATTTT,CASSLAVETDTQYF
TRBJ2-7,TRBV6-5,TRBD2,-,TGTGCCAGCAGTCCTACAACTAGCGGGACGTACGAGCAGTACTTC,CASSPTTSGTYEQYF
TRBJ1-2,TRBV7-3,-,-,TGTGCCAGCAGCTTACGTCTTAACTATGGCTACACCTTC,CASSLRLNYGYTF
TRBJ2-7,TRBV28,TRBD2,-,TGTGCCAGCAGTTTAGGGACTAGCCTACTCTACGAGCAGTACTTC,CASSLGTSLLYEQYF
TRBJ1-1,TRBV10-3,TRBD1,-,TGTGCCATCAGTCCTCAGGGGGAAGGGGGTGAAGCTTTCTTT,CAISPQGEGGEAFF
TRBJ2-7,TRBV19,TRBD1,once,TGTGCCAGTAGCCAAGACAGGGGGCTGACGGGGTCCTACGAGCAGTACTTC,CASSQDRGLTGSYEQYF
TRBJ2-2,TRBV6-1,TRBD2,-,TGTGCCAGCGGGGGGAGGGCGGAAGGTTCCGGGGAGCTGTTTTTT,CASGGRAEGSGELFF
TRBJ2-5,TRBV7-2,TRBD2,-,TGTGCCAGCAGCCGAGAGGGGCGGGGGGTTGGTTACGAGACCCAGTACTTC,CASSREGRGVGYETQYF
TRBJ2-7,TRBV15,TRBD1,-,TGTGCCACCAGCAGCGCACAGGGGGCCCGTCAGCAGTACTTC,CATSSAQGARQQYF
TRBJ2-3,TRBV5-1,-,few,TGCGCCAGCAGCTTGGAGTTGCGATCCACAGATACGCAGTATTTT,CASSLELRSTDTQYF